This TCR beta chain was retrieved from a study of blood T cell repertoires in COVID-19. From germline, CDR1 is KGHSH and CDR2 LQKENI. The CDR3 sequence is 17 residues long. Losses at the gene ends were 6 bases for V and 8 bases for J; bases not matched to a gene: 13. Patients from Seattle were sampled longitudinally, starting during active infection. Profiled with immunoSEQ multiplex PCR; TCRdb holds only in-frame clones, not every one. The profile shows tens of thousands of clones, around 87% of them singletons. The sample was peripheral blood. V is TRBV18 and J is TRBJ2-1; 13 nucleotides align to TRBD2. The sequence was obtained from a woman aged 80 or over with COVID-19, enrolled during active disease. The CDR3 reads CASSKFTSGGAMDEQFF. The CDR3 region has the DNA TGTGCCAGCTCTAAATTTACTAGCGGGGGGGCCATGGATGAGCAGTTCTTC.